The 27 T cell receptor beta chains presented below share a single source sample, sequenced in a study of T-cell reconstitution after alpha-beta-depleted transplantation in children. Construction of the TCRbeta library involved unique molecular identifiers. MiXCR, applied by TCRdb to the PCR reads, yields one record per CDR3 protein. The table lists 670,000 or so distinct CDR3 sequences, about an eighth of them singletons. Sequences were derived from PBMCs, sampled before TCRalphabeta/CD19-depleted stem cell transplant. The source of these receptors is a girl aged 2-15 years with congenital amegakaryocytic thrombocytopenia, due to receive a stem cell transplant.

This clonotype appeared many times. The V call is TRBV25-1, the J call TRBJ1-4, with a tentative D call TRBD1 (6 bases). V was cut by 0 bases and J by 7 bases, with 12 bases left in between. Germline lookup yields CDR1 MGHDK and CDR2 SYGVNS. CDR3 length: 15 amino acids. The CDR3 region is CASSEYPGVGEKLFF. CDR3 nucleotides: TGTGCCAGCAGTGAATATCCAGGGGTTGGTGAAAAACTGTTTTTT.

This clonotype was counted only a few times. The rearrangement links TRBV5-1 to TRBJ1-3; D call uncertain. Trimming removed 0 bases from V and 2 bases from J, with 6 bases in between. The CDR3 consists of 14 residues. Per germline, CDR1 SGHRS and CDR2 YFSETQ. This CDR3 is CASSLASTGNTIYF. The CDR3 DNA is TGCGCCAGCAGCTTGGCCTCTACTGGAAACACCATATATTTT.

The CDR3 DNA sequence: TGCGCCAGCAGCCAAGGTCTCGACAGACGGAGCAATCAGCCCCAGCATTTT. It codes for CASSQGLDRRSNQPQHF. The chain links TRBV4-1 to TRBJ1-5, with D tentatively TRBD1 (5 bases). The CDR3 sequence is 17 residues long. Germline assignment: CDR1 MGHRA and CDR2 YSYEKL. The V end was cut by 1 base, the J end by 1 base, with 14 bases between.

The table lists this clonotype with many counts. The CDR3 sequence: CASSLLATPYEQYF. Written as DNA, the CDR3 is TGCGCCAGCAGCCTACTAGCAACCCCCTACGAGCAGTACTTC. The V gene is TRBV5-1, the J gene TRBJ2-7; D perhaps matches TRBD2 (6 bases). Germline assignment: CDR1 SGHRS and CDR2 YFSETQ. Trimming left V 4 bases short and J 2 bases short, with 13 bases between. This CDR3 comprises 14 residues.

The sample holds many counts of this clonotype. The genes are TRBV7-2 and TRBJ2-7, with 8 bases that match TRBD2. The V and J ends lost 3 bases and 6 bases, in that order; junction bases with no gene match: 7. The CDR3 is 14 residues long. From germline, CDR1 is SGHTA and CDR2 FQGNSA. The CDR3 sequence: CASSFKGGRLEQYF. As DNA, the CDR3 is TGTGCCAGCAGCTTCAAAGGCGGGAGGCTCGAGCAGTACTTC.

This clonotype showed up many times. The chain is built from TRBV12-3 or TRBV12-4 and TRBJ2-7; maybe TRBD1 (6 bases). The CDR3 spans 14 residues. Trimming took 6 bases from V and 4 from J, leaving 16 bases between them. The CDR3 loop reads CASSLMGHRYEQYF. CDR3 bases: TGTGCCAGCAGCCTGATGGGACATCGGTACGAGCAGTACTTC.

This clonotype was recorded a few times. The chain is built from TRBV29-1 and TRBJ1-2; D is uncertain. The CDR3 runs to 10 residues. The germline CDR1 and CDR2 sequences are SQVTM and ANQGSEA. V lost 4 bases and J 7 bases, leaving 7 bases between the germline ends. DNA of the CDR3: TGCAGCGTTGCCTCGAGTGGCTACACCTTC. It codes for CSVASSGYTF.

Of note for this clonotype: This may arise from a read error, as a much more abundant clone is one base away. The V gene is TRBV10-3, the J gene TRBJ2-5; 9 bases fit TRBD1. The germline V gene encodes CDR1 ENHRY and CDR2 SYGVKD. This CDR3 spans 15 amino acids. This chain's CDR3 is CAISGDRESRQTRYF. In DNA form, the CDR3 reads TGTGCCATCAGTGGGGACAGGGAGTCCAGGCAGACCCGGTACTTC.

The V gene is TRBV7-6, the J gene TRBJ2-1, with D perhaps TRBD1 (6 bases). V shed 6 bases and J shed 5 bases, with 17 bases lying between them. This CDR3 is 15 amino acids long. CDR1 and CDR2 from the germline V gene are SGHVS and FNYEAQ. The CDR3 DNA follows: TGTGCCAGCAGTCTTACCCCGGACAGAAACAATGAGCAGTTCTTC. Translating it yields CASSLTPDRNNEQFF.

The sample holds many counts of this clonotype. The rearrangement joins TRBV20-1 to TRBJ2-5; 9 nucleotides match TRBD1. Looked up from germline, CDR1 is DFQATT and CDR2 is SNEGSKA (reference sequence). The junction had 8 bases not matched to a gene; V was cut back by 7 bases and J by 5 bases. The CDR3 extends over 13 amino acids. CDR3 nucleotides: TGCAGTGTAAGGGACAGGGTAGGCGAGACCCAGTACTTC. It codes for CSVRDRVGETQYF.

In DNA form, the CDR3 reads TGTGCCTGGGGCGAGGGACTAGTTGGTGAGCAGTTCTTC. Its protein product is CAWGEGLVGEQFF. The gene calls are TRBV30 and TRBJ2-1, with 8 positions matching TRBD2. V gave up 5 bases and J gave up 9 bases; unmatched junction bases: 9. This CDR3 is built from 13 residues. Per germline, CDR1 GTSNPN and CDR2 SVGIG (reference sequence).

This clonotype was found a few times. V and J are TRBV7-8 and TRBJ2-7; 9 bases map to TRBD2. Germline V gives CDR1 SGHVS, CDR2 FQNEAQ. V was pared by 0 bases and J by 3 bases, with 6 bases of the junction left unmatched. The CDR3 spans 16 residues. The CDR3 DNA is TGTGCCAGCAGCTTAGCCTGGGCTAGCGGGATCTACGAGCAGTACTTC. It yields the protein CASSLAWASGIYEQYF. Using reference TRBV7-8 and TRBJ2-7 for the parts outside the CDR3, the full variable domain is GAGVSQSPRYKVAKRGQDVALRCDPISGHVSLFWYQQALGQGPEFLTYFQNEAQLDKSGLPSDRFFAERPEGSVSTLKIQRTQQEDSAVYLCASSLAWASGIYEQYFGPGTRLTVT.

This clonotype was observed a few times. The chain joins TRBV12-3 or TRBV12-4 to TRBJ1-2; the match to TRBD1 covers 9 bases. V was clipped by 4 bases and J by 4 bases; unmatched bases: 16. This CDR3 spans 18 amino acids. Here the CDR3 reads CASSSFRGDRDHAYGYTF. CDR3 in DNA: TGTGCCAGCAGTTCCTTTAGAGGGGACAGGGACCACGCCTATGGCTACACCTTC.

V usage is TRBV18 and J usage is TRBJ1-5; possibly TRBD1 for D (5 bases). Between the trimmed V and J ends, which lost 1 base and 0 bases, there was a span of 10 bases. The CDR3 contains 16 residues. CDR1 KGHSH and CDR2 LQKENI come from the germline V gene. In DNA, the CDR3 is TGTGCCAGCTCACCACAACAGGTGGATAGCAATCAGCCCCAGCATTTT. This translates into CASSPQQVDSNQPQHF.

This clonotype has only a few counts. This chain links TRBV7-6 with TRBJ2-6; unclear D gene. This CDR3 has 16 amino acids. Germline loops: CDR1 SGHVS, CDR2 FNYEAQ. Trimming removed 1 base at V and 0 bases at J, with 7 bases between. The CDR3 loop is CASSLEVRSGANVLTF. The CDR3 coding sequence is TGTGCCAGCAGCTTAGAAGTACGCTCTGGGGCCAACGTCCTGACTTTC.

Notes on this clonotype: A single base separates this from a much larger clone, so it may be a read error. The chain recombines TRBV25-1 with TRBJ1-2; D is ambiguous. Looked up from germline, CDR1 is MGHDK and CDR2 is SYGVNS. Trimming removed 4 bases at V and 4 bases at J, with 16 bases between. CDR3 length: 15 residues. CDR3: CASSGAAGSVYGYTF. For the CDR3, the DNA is TGTGCCAGCAGTGGGGCGGCCGGGAGCGTCTATGGCTACACCTTC.

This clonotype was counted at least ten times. As DNA, the CDR3 is TGTGCCAGTATCCGGACTATAAACACCGGGGAGCTGTTTTTT. Translating gives CASIRTINTGELFF. This chain connects TRBV19 to TRBJ2-2, with TRBD2 as a possible D gene (6 bases). Germline values: CDR1 LNHDA, CDR2 SQIVND (reference sequence). Between the trimmed V and J ends, which lost 7 bases and 2 bases, there was a span of 11 bases. This CDR3 region has 14 residues.

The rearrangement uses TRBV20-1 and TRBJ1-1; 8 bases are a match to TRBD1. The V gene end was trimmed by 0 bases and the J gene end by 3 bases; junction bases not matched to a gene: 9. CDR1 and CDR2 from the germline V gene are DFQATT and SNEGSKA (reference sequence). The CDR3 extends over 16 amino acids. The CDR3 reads CSARDPRTGKDTEAFF. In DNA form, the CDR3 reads TGCAGTGCTAGAGACCCTAGGACAGGGAAGGACACTGAAGCTTTCTTT.

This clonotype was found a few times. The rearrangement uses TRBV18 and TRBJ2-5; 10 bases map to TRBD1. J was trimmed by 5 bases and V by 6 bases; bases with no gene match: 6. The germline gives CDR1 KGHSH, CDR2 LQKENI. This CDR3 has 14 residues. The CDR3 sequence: CASSMDRGIETQYF. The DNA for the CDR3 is TGTGCCAGCTCGATGGACAGGGGGATTGAGACCCAGTACTTC.

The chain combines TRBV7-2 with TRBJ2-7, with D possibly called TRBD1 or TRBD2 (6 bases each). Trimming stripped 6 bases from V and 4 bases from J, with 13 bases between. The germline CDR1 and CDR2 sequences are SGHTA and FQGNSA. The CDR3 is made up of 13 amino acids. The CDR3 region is CASSGGRTYEQYF. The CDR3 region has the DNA TGTGCCAGCAGTGGGGGGCGGACTTACGAGCAGTACTTC. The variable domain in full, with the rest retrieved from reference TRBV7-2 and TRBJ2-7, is GAGVSQSPSNKVTEKGKDVELRCDPISGHTALYWYRQSLGQGLEFLIYFQGNSAPDKSGLPSDRFSAERTGGSVSTLTIQRTQQEDSAVYLCASSGGRTYEQYFGPGTRLTVT.

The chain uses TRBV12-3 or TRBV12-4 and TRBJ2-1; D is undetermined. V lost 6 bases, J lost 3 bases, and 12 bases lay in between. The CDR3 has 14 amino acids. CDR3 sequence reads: CASRGPPSYNEQFF. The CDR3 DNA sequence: TGTGCCAGCAGGGGTCCGCCTAGCTACAATGAGCAGTTCTTC.

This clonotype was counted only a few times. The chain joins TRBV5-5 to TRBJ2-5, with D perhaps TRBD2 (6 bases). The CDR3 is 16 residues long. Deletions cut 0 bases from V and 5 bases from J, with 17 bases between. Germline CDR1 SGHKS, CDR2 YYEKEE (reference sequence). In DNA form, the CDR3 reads TGTGCCAGCAGCTTGGGGCAGCGCGGGAAATCGGAGACCCAGTACTTC. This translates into CASSLGQRGKSETQYF.

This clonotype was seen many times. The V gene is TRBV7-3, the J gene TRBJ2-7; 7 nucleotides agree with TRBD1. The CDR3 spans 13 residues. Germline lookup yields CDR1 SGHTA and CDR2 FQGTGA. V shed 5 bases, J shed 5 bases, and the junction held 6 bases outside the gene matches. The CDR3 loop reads CASSKYRGHEQYF. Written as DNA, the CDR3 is TGTGCCAGCAGCAAGTACAGGGGTCACGAGCAGTACTTC.

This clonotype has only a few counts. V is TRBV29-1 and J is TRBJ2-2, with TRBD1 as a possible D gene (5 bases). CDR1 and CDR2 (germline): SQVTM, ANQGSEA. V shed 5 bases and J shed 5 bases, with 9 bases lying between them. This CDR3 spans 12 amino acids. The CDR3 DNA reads TGCAGCGTTCGTCCAGGGACCGGGGAGCTGTTTTTT. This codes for CSVRPGTGELFF.

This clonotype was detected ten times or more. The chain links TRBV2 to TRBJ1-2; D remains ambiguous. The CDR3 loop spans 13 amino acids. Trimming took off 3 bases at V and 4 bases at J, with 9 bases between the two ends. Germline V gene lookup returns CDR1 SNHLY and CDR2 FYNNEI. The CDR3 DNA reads TGTGCCAGCAGTGACTGGGCCATCTATGGCTACACCTTC. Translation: CASSDWAIYGYTF.

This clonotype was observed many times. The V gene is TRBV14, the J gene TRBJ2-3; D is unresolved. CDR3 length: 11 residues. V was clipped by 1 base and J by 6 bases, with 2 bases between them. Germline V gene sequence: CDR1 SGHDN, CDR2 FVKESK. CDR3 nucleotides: TGTGCCAGCAGCCAAGTCGATACGCAGTATTTT. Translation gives CASSQVDTQYF. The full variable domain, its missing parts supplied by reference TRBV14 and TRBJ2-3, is EAGVTQFPSHSVIEKGQTVTLRCDPISGHDNLYWYRRVMGKEIKFLLHFVKESKQDESGMPNNRFLAERTGGTYSTLKVQPAELEDSGVYFCASSQVDTQYFGPGTRLTVL.

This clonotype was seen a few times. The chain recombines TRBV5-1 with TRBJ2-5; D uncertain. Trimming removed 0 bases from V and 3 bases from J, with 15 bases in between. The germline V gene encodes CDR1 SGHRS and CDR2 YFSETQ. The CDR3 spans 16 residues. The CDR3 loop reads CASSLGGRMLKETQYF. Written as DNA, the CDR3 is TGCGCCAGCAGCTTGGGTGGTCGGATGTTAAAAGAGACCCAGTACTTC.